This is a list of T cell receptor beta chains from one sample in a study of T cells in Graves' hyperthyroidism and ophthalmopathy. Each CDR3 protein is one row after TCRdb ran MiXCR on the multiplex PCR reads. The sample has some 600,000 distinct CDR3 sequences; roughly 13% are singletons. Sequencing used blood. These receptors came from a woman in her twenties or thirties with Graves' hyperthyroidism that later progressed to Graves' ophthalmopathy. The CDR3 runs from the conserved cysteine through the conserved F or W. The order of the fields is clone size, D gene, V gene, J gene, CDR3 DNA, CDR3 protein. D genes are given only for firm matches. The size entry is marked missing in some rows and otherwise reads once, few, many or a size class.

clone size: many
D gene: NA
V gene: TRBV19
J gene: TRBJ1-1
CDR3 DNA: TGTGCCAGTAGTATGGTAGGGGCCACACCCCGGGACACTGAAGCTTTCTTT
CDR3 protein: CASSMVGATPRDTEAFF

clone size: many
D gene: NA
V gene: TRBV12-3/TRBV12-4
J gene: TRBJ1-2
CDR3 DNA: TGTGCCAGCAGTTTTAAGGTGTATGGCTACACCTTC
CDR3 protein: CASSFKVYGYTF

clone size: NA
D gene: TRBD1
V gene: TRBV28
J gene: TRBJ2-7
CDR3 DNA: TGTGCCAGCAGTTCCCCTCAGGGGGTCTACGAGCAGTACTTC
CDR3 protein: CASSSPQGVYEQYF

clone size: many
D gene: NA
V gene: TRBV6-2/TRBV6-3
J gene: TRBJ1-2
CDR3 DNA: TGTGCCACCTCAGGGGTACTCGACGGCTACACCTTC
CDR3 protein: CATSGVLDGYTF

clone size: many
D gene: NA
V gene: TRBV11-2
J gene: TRBJ2-3
CDR3 DNA: TGTGCCAGCAGCTTAAGTCTGAGCACAGATACGCAGTATTTT
CDR3 protein: CASSLSLSTDTQYF

clone size: NA
D gene: NA
V gene: TRBV19
J gene: TRBJ2-1
CDR3 DNA: TGTGCCAGTAGTATCGGGGCGGGCAACAATGAGCAGTTCTTC
CDR3 protein: CASSIGAGNNEQFF

clone size: NA
D gene: NA
V gene: TRBV19
J gene: TRBJ1-3
CDR3 DNA: TGTGCCAGTAGTATGAGACGGATCTCTGGAAACACCATATATTTT
CDR3 protein: CASSMRRISGNTIYF

clone size: many
D gene: NA
V gene: TRBV6-5
J gene: TRBJ1-2
CDR3 DNA: TGTGCCAGCAGTTACGAAGTAGAAGGCTATGGCTACACCTTC
CDR3 protein: CASSYEVEGYGYTF

clone size: many
D gene: NA
V gene: TRBV6-4
J gene: TRBJ1-2
CDR3 DNA: TGTGCCAGCAGTGACGGGACGCGGCGGGGCTACACCTTC
CDR3 protein: CASSDGTRRGYTF

clone size: many
D gene: NA
V gene: TRBV18
J gene: TRBJ1-6
CDR3 DNA: TGTGCCAGCTCTCCCGACAGTCCCTATAATTCACCCCTCCACTTT
CDR3 protein: CASSPDSPYNSPLHF

clone size: many
D gene: NA
V gene: TRBV29-1
J gene: TRBJ2-3
CDR3 DNA: TGCAGCGTTGAAGATCCCCAGGGCTTTAGCACAGATACGCAGTATTTT
CDR3 protein: CSVEDPQGFSTDTQYF

clone size: few
D gene: TRBD1
V gene: TRBV6-1
J gene: TRBJ2-3
CDR3 DNA: TGTGCCAGCACCGTTTATTTGGGACAGGGGGCAGATACGCAGTATTTT
CDR3 protein: CASTVYLGQGADTQYF

clone size: many
D gene: NA
V gene: TRBV12-3/TRBV12-4
J gene: TRBJ2-3
CDR3 DNA: TGTGCCAGCAGTCAGACGGAGGAGGGGACAGATACGCAGTATTTT
CDR3 protein: CASSQTEEGTDTQYF

clone size: many
D gene: TRBD1
V gene: TRBV28
J gene: TRBJ1-1
CDR3 DNA: TGTGCCAGCATCCAACAGGGGGCCAACACTGAAGCTTTCTTT
CDR3 protein: CASIQQGANTEAFF

clone size: NA
D gene: NA
V gene: TRBV20-1
J gene: TRBJ1-1
CDR3 DNA: TGCAGTGCTAGAAGTAGTAGGGAACTGAACACTGAAGCTTTCTTT
CDR3 protein: CSARSSRELNTEAFF

clone size: NA
D gene: NA
V gene: TRBV6-1
J gene: TRBJ1-2
CDR3 DNA: TGTGCCAGCAGCGAAGGGTTCCCCTATGGCTACACCTTC
CDR3 protein: CASSEGFPYGYTF

clone size: many
D gene: NA
V gene: TRBV2
J gene: TRBJ2-1
CDR3 DNA: TGTGCCAGCAGTCCCGGGACTGGAAGCTCCTACAATGAGCAGTTCTTC
CDR3 protein: CASSPGTGSSYNEQFF

clone size: once
D gene: NA
V gene: TRBV5-8
J gene: TRBJ1-1
CDR3 DNA: TGTGCCAGCAGCTTGGTTTTGGGGGCCTCAAACACTGAAGCTTTCTTT
CDR3 protein: CASSLVLGASNTEAFF

clone size: many
D gene: TRBD2
V gene: TRBV11-3
J gene: TRBJ2-1
CDR3 DNA: TGTGCCAGCTTCCACGGGACTAGCGAATACAATGAGCAGTTCTTC
CDR3 protein: CASFHGTSEYNEQFF

clone size: many
D gene: NA
V gene: TRBV30
J gene: TRBJ2-3
CDR3 DNA: TGTGCCTGGAGTGCTAGGTGGAGTGGGGCAGATACGCAGTATTTT
CDR3 protein: CAWSARWSGADTQYF

clone size: few
D gene: NA
V gene: TRBV20-1
J gene: TRBJ1-1
CDR3 DNA: TGCAATGCCATAGGCGGGGGCCCTGGGATGAACACTGAAGCTTTCTTT
CDR3 protein: CNAIGGGPGMNTEAFF

clone size: many
D gene: NA
V gene: TRBV10-3
J gene: TRBJ1-1
CDR3 DNA: TGTGCCATCAGTGAGTCAAGGACTGAAGCTTTCTTT
CDR3 protein: CAISESRTEAFF

clone size: NA
D gene: TRBD1
V gene: TRBV9
J gene: TRBJ2-7
CDR3 DNA: TGTGCCAGCAGTCGAACCTCCGGGACAGGGATGGACGAGCAGTACTTC
CDR3 protein: CASSRTSGTGMDEQYF

clone size: NA
D gene: NA
V gene: TRBV24-1
J gene: TRBJ2-5
CDR3 DNA: TGTGCCACCAGTGATTTCGGGACACGCGTCCAAGAGACCCAGTACTTC
CDR3 protein: CATSDFGTRVQETQYF

clone size: NA
D gene: TRBD1
V gene: TRBV6-2/TRBV6-3
J gene: TRBJ2-7
CDR3 DNA: TGTGCCAGCAGTTACTCTTCCGGGACAGGTCCCGAGCAGTACTTC
CDR3 protein: CASSYSSGTGPEQYF

clone size: few
D gene: NA
V gene: TRBV11-1
J gene: TRBJ1-6
CDR3 DNA: TGTGCCAGCAGCTTTCTCCAGGGGTACAATTCACCCCTCCACTTT
CDR3 protein: CASSFLQGYNSPLHF

clone size: NA
D gene: NA
V gene: TRBV13
J gene: TRBJ1-6
CDR3 DNA: TGTGCCAGCAGCTTTGCTTCAACTTCAAATAATTCACCCCTCCACTTT
CDR3 protein: CASSFASTSNNSPLHF

clone size: NA
D gene: NA
V gene: TRBV18
J gene: TRBJ2-3
CDR3 DNA: TGTGCCAGCTCAACCCCGGAGGATACGCAGTATTTT
CDR3 protein: CASSTPEDTQYF

clone size: many
D gene: TRBD1
V gene: TRBV29-1
J gene: TRBJ1-2
CDR3 DNA: TGCAGCGTGGGACAGGGGAGGGAGTATGGCTACACCTTC
CDR3 protein: CSVGQGREYGYTF

clone size: many
D gene: TRBD1
V gene: TRBV20-1
J gene: TRBJ2-7
CDR3 DNA: TGCAGTGCTAGAGATCTTACAGGGGGTAGCCTCGAGCAGTACTTC
CDR3 protein: CSARDLTGGSLEQYF

clone size: few
D gene: NA
V gene: TRBV5-1
J gene: TRBJ2-7
CDR3 DNA: TGCGCCAGCAGCTTGGCCGGTCAGGACTACGAGCAGTACTTC
CDR3 protein: CASSLAGQDYEQYF

clone size: few
D gene: NA
V gene: TRBV5-1
J gene: TRBJ1-2
CDR3 DNA: TGCGCCAGCAGCTTGGTATTTTCGGGCGGGGAATCATATGGCTACACCTTC
CDR3 protein: CASSLVFSGGESYGYTF

clone size: NA
D gene: NA
V gene: TRBV2
J gene: TRBJ1-1
CDR3 DNA: TGTGCCAGCAGTGAGGGCAGGGGTGGGAACACTGAAGCTTTCTTT
CDR3 protein: CASSEGRGGNTEAFF

clone size: NA
D gene: NA
V gene: TRBV18
J gene: TRBJ1-2
CDR3 DNA: TGTGCCAGCTCACCAGAGAGGGACGGAGTATTTGGCTACACCTTC
CDR3 protein: CASSPERDGVFGYTF

clone size: NA
D gene: NA
V gene: TRBV3-1
J gene: TRBJ2-7
CDR3 DNA: TGTGCCAGCAGACAAGAACAGGGTTCCGTCGAGCAGTACTTC
CDR3 protein: CASRQEQGSVEQYF

clone size: once
D gene: TRBD2
V gene: TRBV29-1
J gene: TRBJ2-1
CDR3 DNA: TGCAGCGTTGAGGTCAGACTAGCGGGAGGGAATGAGCAGTTCTTC
CDR3 protein: CSVEVRLAGGNEQFF

clone size: NA
D gene: NA
V gene: TRBV19
J gene: TRBJ1-1
CDR3 DNA: TGTGCCAGTAGCGCACCTACAGGGAAAGGGAACACTGAAGCTTTCTTT
CDR3 protein: CASSAPTGKGNTEAFF

clone size: many
D gene: NA
V gene: TRBV9
J gene: TRBJ1-6
CDR3 DNA: TGTGCCAGCAGCGGGAACCCCTCAGGGTTGAATTCACCCCTCCACTTT
CDR3 protein: CASSGNPSGLNSPLHF

clone size: many
D gene: TRBD1
V gene: TRBV2
J gene: TRBJ2-7
CDR3 DNA: TGTGCCAGCGAACGGAAAGGGACAGGGGGCGAGCAGTACTTC
CDR3 protein: CASERKGTGGEQYF

clone size: NA
D gene: NA
V gene: TRBV5-8
J gene: TRBJ1-2
CDR3 DNA: TGTGCCAGCAGCCGGTCGGCCGGAGGGGGCTACACCTTC
CDR3 protein: CASSRSAGGGYTF

clone size: NA
D gene: NA
V gene: TRBV6-1
J gene: TRBJ1-6
CDR3 DNA: TGTGCCAGCAGCGAATTACAGGATAGGTCCTATAATTCACCCCTCCACTTT
CDR3 protein: CASSELQDRSYNSPLHF

clone size: NA
D gene: TRBD1
V gene: TRBV7-9
J gene: TRBJ1-1
CDR3 DNA: TGTGCCAGCAGACAGGGACAGGGGGACACTGAAGCTTTCTTT
CDR3 protein: CASRQGQGDTEAFF

clone size: many
D gene: NA
V gene: TRBV20-1
J gene: TRBJ1-1
CDR3 DNA: TGCAGCCCATCGGGGGGGGCGCGCACTGAAGCTTTCTTT
CDR3 protein: CSPSGGARTEAFF

clone size: NA
D gene: NA
V gene: TRBV27
J gene: TRBJ1-4
CDR3 DNA: TGTGCCAGCAGCCTCGCCGGGGGGGCGTGGGCTAATGAAACACTGTTTTTT
CDR3 protein: CASSLAGGAWANETLFF

clone size: many
D gene: NA
V gene: TRBV7-2
J gene: TRBJ1-5
CDR3 DNA: TGTGCCAGCAGCTCCCTTGGGGATCAGCCCCAGCATTTT
CDR3 protein: CASSSLGDQPQHF

clone size: many
D gene: NA
V gene: TRBV28
J gene: TRBJ1-6
CDR3 DNA: TGTGCCAGCAGTTCCAGTTCACCCCTCCACTTT
CDR3 protein: CASSSSSPLHF

clone size: many
D gene: NA
V gene: TRBV28
J gene: TRBJ2-3
CDR3 DNA: TGTGCCAGCAGTCTGTCGGACCCCAGCACAGATACGCAGTATTTT
CDR3 protein: CASSLSDPSTDTQYF

clone size: few
D gene: TRBD1
V gene: TRBV28
J gene: TRBJ2-4
CDR3 DNA: TGTGCCAGCAGTTCCGGACAGGGGGTGCAGGTTCAGTACTTC
CDR3 protein: CASSSGQGVQVQYF

clone size: NA
D gene: NA
V gene: TRBV6-1
J gene: TRBJ2-7
CDR3 DNA: TGTGCCACCAGGAGCAGGGTTGGGGAGCAGTACTTC
CDR3 protein: CATRSRVGEQYF

clone size: many
D gene: NA
V gene: TRBV24-1
J gene: TRBJ2-3
CDR3 DNA: TGTGCCACCAGTGGGAGCCTAACGGATACGCAGTATTTT
CDR3 protein: CATSGSLTDTQYF

clone size: many
D gene: TRBD1
V gene: TRBV11-2
J gene: TRBJ2-5
CDR3 DNA: TGTGCCAGCAGCCCATCAGGGGGCCAAGAGACCCAGTACTTC
CDR3 protein: CASSPSGGQETQYF

clone size: few
D gene: NA
V gene: TRBV3-1
J gene: TRBJ1-3
CDR3 DNA: TGTGCCAGCAGCCAAGACTTGGGGTTCGGAGGGCTCGGAAACACCATATATTTT
CDR3 protein: CASSQDLGFGGLGNTIYF

clone size: many
D gene: TRBD1
V gene: TRBV6-5
J gene: TRBJ1-2
CDR3 DNA: TGTGCCAGCAGTTACTCCGAGGGGGCAGGGGGCTACACCTTC
CDR3 protein: CASSYSEGAGGYTF

clone size: many
D gene: NA
V gene: TRBV7-3
J gene: TRBJ2-2
CDR3 DNA: TGTGCCAGCAGCTTTGGAGGGAATAACGGGGAGCTGTTTTTT
CDR3 protein: CASSFGGNNGELFF

clone size: NA
D gene: NA
V gene: TRBV5-8
J gene: TRBJ1-1
CDR3 DNA: TGTGCCAGCAGCTTGACAGGGATCAACACTGAAGCTTTCTTT
CDR3 protein: CASSLTGINTEAFF

clone size: many
D gene: TRBD2
V gene: TRBV5-1
J gene: TRBJ2-3
CDR3 DNA: TGCGCCAGCAAAGTAGCGGGAGAAAGGGATACGCAGTATTTT
CDR3 protein: CASKVAGERDTQYF

clone size: NA
D gene: NA
V gene: TRBV6-1
J gene: TRBJ1-1
CDR3 DNA: TGTGCCAGCAGGGCCCCCGTCCTTGTAAGTACTGAAGCTTTCTTT
CDR3 protein: CASRAPVLVSTEAFF

clone size: many
D gene: NA
V gene: TRBV20-1
J gene: TRBJ2-5
CDR3 DNA: TGCAGTGCTAGAGATCGGTGGCGGCAAGAGACCCAGTACTTC
CDR3 protein: CSARDRWRQETQYF

clone size: few
D gene: TRBD2
V gene: TRBV14
J gene: TRBJ2-7
CDR3 DNA: TGTGCCAGCAGCCAAGTTGGGCGGGAGGACTACGAGCAGTACTTC
CDR3 protein: CASSQVGREDYEQYF